Listed here are 19 T cell receptor beta chains from one sample, sequenced in a study of PD-L1 blockade in urothelial cancer. Here immunoSEQ multiplex PCR was the method, and the copy in TCRdb shows in-frame clones only, minus some. Of some 110,000 clones in the sample, around 93% were seen once. Time point indicated: peripheral blood 6 weeks after treatment start. Sequenced here: PBMCs, sampled around atezolizumab (anti-PD-L1) treatment. These receptors were collected from a man in his sixties with urothelial cancer.

The chain combines TRBV28 with TRBJ2-1, with 9 bases fitting TRBD1. V lost 1 base, J lost 7 bases, and 8 bases stayed unmatched. CDR3 length: 16 amino acids. CDR1 is MDHEN and CDR2 is SYDVKM in the germline V gene. The CDR3, as DNA: TGTGCCAGCAGTTTATTACCGGACAGGGGCCGGAATGAGCAGTTCTTC. The encoded protein is CASSLLPDRGRNEQFF.

The chain is built from TRBV27 and TRBJ2-5; no firm D call. The CDR3 has 16 amino acids. Trimming shortened V by 4 bases and J by 6 bases, and 21 bases separated the two germline ends. In germline, CDR1 is MNHEY, CDR2 SMNVEV (reference sequence). CDR3 sequence (DNA): TGTGCCAGCAGTTCCCCCCCCCAGGCCGAGATCAAGACCCAGTACTTC. This gives the protein CASSSPPQAEIKTQYF.

This clone appeared a single time. The chain has TRBV5-1 and TRBJ1-2; 10 bases fit TRBD1. The CDR3 consists of 13 residues. Per germline, CDR1 SGHRS and CDR2 YFSETQ. The junction had 2 bases not matched to a gene; V was cut back by 3 bases and J by 6 bases. The CDR3 spells CASSYGTGDGYTF. The CDR3, as DNA: TGCGCCAGCAGCTACGGGACAGGGGATGGCTACACCTTC. Using reference TRBV5-1 and TRBJ1-2 for the parts outside the CDR3, the full variable domain is KAGVTQTPRYLIKTRGQQVTLSCSPISGHRSVSWYQQTPGQGLQFLFEYFSETQRNKGNFPGRFSGRQFSNSRSEMNVSTLELGDSALYLCASSYGTGDGYTFGSGTRLTVV.

The chain couples TRBV5-6 to TRBJ2-1, with D tentatively TRBD2 (7 bases). Germline CDR1 is SGHDT and CDR2 is YYEEEE. The CDR3 is 17 residues long. V lost 1 base and J 0 bases, leaving 14 bases between the germline ends. CDR3 amino acids: CASSLLAGASSYNEQFF. For the CDR3, the DNA is TGTGCCAGCAGCTTGCTTGCGGGGGCGAGCTCCTACAATGAGCAGTTCTTC.

This chain joins TRBV20-1 and TRBJ2-3; D gene unclear. Trimming removed 6 bases at V and 7 bases at J, with 11 bases between. Germline CDR1 reads DFQATT; CDR2 reads SNEGSKA (reference sequence). The CDR3 is 11 residues long. Here the CDR3 DNA reads TGCAGTGCAGCGATAAGGAATACGCAGTATTTT. Translating it yields CSAAIRNTQYF.

A single count supports this clone. The chain carries TRBV21-1 and TRBJ2-3; TRBD1 was called by the table and not checked on the DNA. TRBV21-1 is termed a pseudogene. The CDR3 contains 20 residues. CDR3 region: CASSRRPSYDRVPCTDTQYF. The DNA of the CDR3 is TGTGCCAGCAGCAGACGCCCCTCGTACGACAGGGTCCCCTGCACAGATACGCAGTATTTT.

The chain recombines TRBV18 with TRBJ2-2, with a tentative D call TRBD1 (6 bases). CDR1 is KGHSH and CDR2 is LQKENI in the germline V gene. V was shortened by 6 bases and J by 5 bases, with 19 bases between the two germline ends. This CDR3 region has 16 residues. In DNA, the CDR3 is TGTGCCAGCTCCATGGGGGCTAGCCCGAGGACCGGGGAGCTGTTTTTT. Amino acids: CASSMGASPRTGELFF.

This chain joins TRBV25-1 and TRBJ2-7; no reliable D call. The CDR3 sequence is 11 residues long. Per the germline V gene, CDR1 is MGHDK and CDR2 is SYGVNS. V was pared by 5 bases and J by 2 bases, with 4 bases between. The DNA for the CDR3 is TGTGCCAGCAGTACAACCTACGAGCAGTACTTC. Translating it yields CASSTTYEQYF.

This chain connects TRBV6-5 to TRBJ2-6; D might be TRBD2 (5 bases). In germline, CDR1 is MNHEY, CDR2 SVGAGI. Trimming took 0 bases from V and 5 from J, leaving 11 bases between them. This CDR3 is 16 amino acids long. The CDR3 sequence: CASSYSRERRANVLTF. CDR3 DNA: TGTGCCAGCAGTTACTCGAGGGAGCGGAGGGCCAACGTCCTGACTTTC.

Written as DNA, the CDR3 is TGTGCCAGCAGTTCGACAGGGACTGAAGCTTTCTTT. It yields the protein CASSSTGTEAFF. The gene calls are TRBV6-5 and TRBJ1-1; 7 bases match TRBD1. CDR1 is MNHEY, CDR2 SVGAGI, per germline. The CDR3 has 12 amino acids. V lost 4 bases, J lost 5 bases, and 1 base stayed unmatched.

This chain connects TRBV30 to TRBJ1-3; 9 nucleotides match TRBD1. The CDR3 is 15 amino acids. J gave up 1 base and V 7 bases, and 8 bases lay outside the gene matches. Germline-derived CDR1 and CDR2 are GTSNPN and SVGIG (reference sequence). The CDR3 spells CASNSGQGSGNTIYF. In DNA, the CDR3 is TGTGCCTCCAACTCAGGACAGGGGTCTGGAAACACCATATATTTT.

V usage is TRBV28 and J usage is TRBJ1-4; the D gene is possibly TRBD1 (6 bases). Germline V gene lookup returns CDR1 MDHEN and CDR2 SYDVKM. The CDR3 extends over 15 amino acids. V was shortened by 6 bases and J by 3 bases, with 14 bases between the two germline ends. The CDR3 is CASRATGRANEKLFF. CDR3 bases: TGTGCCAGCAGGGCCACAGGGCGTGCTAATGAAAAACTGTTTTTT.

This CDR3 is CASSQFLARGEDTQYF. The CDR3 DNA reads TGCGCCAGCAGCCAATTCCTAGCCAGGGGTGAAGATACGCAGTATTTT. The chain combines TRBV4-3 with TRBJ2-3; D possibly corresponds to TRBD1 (6 bases). This CDR3 spans 16 amino acids. V was pared by 2 bases and J by 5 bases, with 17 bases between. Germline V gives CDR1 LGHNA, CDR2 YSLEER.

This chain links TRBV6-1 with TRBJ2-7; possibly TRBD2 for D (6 bases). The CDR3 is 12 residues long. The germline gives CDR1 MNHNS, CDR2 SASEGT. The germline V and J ends were trimmed by 6 bases and 7 bases, with 13 bases remaining between them. The CDR3, as DNA: TGTGCCAGCAGGGACCCTGGGGGGGAGCAGTACTTC. Translated: CASRDPGGEQYF.

The table lists this clone with a count of one. In DNA, the CDR3 is TGTGCCAGCAGACAAGTCCGATCTGGAAACACCATATATTTT. It translates to CASRQVRSGNTIYF. V gene TRBV7-9 combines with J gene TRBJ1-3; no clear D gene. The germline CDR1 and CDR2 sequences are SEHNR and FQNEAQ (reference sequence). Between the trimmed V and J ends, which lost 6 bases and 1 base, there was a span of 10 bases. This CDR3 is 14 amino acids long.

This rearrangement joins TRBV11-3 to TRBJ2-3; TRBD2 is a possible D gene (6 bases). The length of the CDR3 is 13 residues. The ends were cut back, 4 bases at V and 4 bases at J, with 9 bases in the middle. Germline values: CDR1 SGHNT, CDR2 YENEEA. The CDR3 DNA reads TGTGCCAGCAGCTGGGGGGAGGCAGATACGCAGTATTTT. It is translated as CASSWGEADTQYF. Filled out from reference TRBV11-3 and TRBJ2-3, the complete variable domain reads EAGVVQSPRYKIIEKKQPVAFWCNPISGHNTLYWYLQNLGQGPELLIRYENEEAVDDSQLPKDRFSAERLKGVDSTLKIQPAELGDSAVYLCASSWGEADTQYFGPGTRLTVL.

The DNA for the CDR3 is TGTGCCAGCAGCTTGGTTAGCGGGGGGGCTCGGGGAGATACGCAGTATTTT. As protein: CASSLVSGGARGDTQYF. The chain employs TRBV5-6 and TRBJ2-3, with 11 bases aligning to TRBD2. This CDR3 region has 17 residues. Germline V CDR1 and CDR2: SGHDT, YYEEEE. V shed 0 bases and J 5 bases; nucleotides not matched to a gene: 8.

V is TRBV18 and J is TRBJ2-3, with TRBD2 as a possible D gene (5 bases). V dropped 3 bases and J dropped 5 bases, with 6 bases sitting between them. The CDR3 has 12 residues. Germline V gene data show CDR1 as KGHSH and CDR2 as LQKENI. The CDR3 DNA is TGTGCCAGCTCACCGGGGAGAGATACGCAGTATTTT. Translation gives CASSPGRDTQYF.

The V call is TRBV30, the J call TRBJ2-7, with 9 bases matching TRBD1. The CDR3 is 14 amino acids. The junction had 7 bases not matched to a gene; V was cut back by 0 bases and J by 7 bases. Germline CDR1 GTSNPN, CDR2 SVGIG (reference sequence). CDR3 bases: TGTGCCTGGAGTGTACCCGGGACAGGGATGGAGCAGTACTTC. Encoded protein: CAWSVPGTGMEQYF. The complete variable domain, with remaining parts taken from reference TRBV30 and TRBJ2-7, reads SQTIHQWPATLVQPVGSPLSLECTVEGTSNPNLYWYRQAAGRGLQLLFYSVGIGQISSEVPQNLSASRPQDRQFILSSKKLLLSDSGFYLCAWSVPGTGMEQYFGPGTRLTVT.